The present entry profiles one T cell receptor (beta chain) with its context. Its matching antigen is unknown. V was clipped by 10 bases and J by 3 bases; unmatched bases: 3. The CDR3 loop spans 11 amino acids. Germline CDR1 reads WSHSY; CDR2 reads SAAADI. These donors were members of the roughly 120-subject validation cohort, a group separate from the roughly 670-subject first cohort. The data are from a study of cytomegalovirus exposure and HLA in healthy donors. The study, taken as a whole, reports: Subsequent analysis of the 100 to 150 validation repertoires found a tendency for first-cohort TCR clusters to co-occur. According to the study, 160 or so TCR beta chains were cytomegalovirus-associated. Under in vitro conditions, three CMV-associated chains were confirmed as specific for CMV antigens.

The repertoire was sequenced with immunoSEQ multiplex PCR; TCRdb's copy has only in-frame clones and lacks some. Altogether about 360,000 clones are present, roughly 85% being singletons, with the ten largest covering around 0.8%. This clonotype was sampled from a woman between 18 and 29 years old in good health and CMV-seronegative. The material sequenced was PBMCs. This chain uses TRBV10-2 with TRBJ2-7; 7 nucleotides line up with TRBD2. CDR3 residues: CATTGGYEQYF. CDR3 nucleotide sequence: TGCGCCACGACGGGAGGCTACGAGCAGTACTTC.